This T cell receptor (beta chain) was sequenced for a study of identical twins (dated by TCRdb to about 2016). With regard to the full study: TCR alpha and beta repertoires from monozygotic twins, unrelated adults of various ages and cord blood were deep-sequenced to test whether fetal clonotypes persist. To rule out contamination, the twin experiments were replicated at different times with different library preparation protocols.

All donors were healthy Caucasians. The study also sequenced three unrelated non-twin adults: a male aged 18 to 30, a male aged 50 to 60 and a female aged 50 to 60. Using Miltenyi CD45RO+ enrichment and human naive T-cell isolation kits, memory (CD45RO+) and naive T cells were isolated from PBMC. As for this clonotype: There is no known antigen for this receptor. Base qualities are not provided; no much larger clone lies one nucleotide away.

In the germline V gene (reference sequence), CDR1 corresponds to DFQATT and CDR2 to SNEGSKA. V and J are truncated by 5 bases and 2 bases respectively, leaving an intervening sequence of 15 bases. The CDR3 runs 14 residues from the cysteine to the phenylalanine. Only the CDR3 DNA is retained, 42 bases long and in frame from the first base. Study-wide conclusions, independent of this receptor: In monozygotic twins, recombination models systematically underestimated out-of-frame TCR alpha sharing, but the models matched the sharing seen between unrelated individuals. Because the same donors could not be followed over many years, the conclusions relied on cross-sectional statistical analysis. Abundant cord blood beta clonotypes had fewer insertions, young adult naive repertoires showed a similar but weaker trend, and memory repertoires showed no such trend. Zero-insertion analyses could be partly confounded by invariant T cells such as MAIT and iNKT, although diverse VJ usage argued against such confounding for most clonotypes. The excess sharing between twins in beta out-of-frame sequences was weaker because fewer shared sequences reduced the signal-to-noise ratio. Compared with coincidental sharing between unrelated individuals, an excess of low generation-probability sequences was observed among out-of-frame TCR alpha sequences shared between twins.

Library preparation used 5' RACE. TCRdb shows the sequencer as Illumina HiSeq 2000. A universal primer binding site was introduced by template switching, and a unique molecular identifier was present in the final cDNA, enabling accurate counting of TCR cDNA molecules. Specific primers in the conserved constant-segment region were used to synthesize first-strand cDNA for the TCR alpha and beta chains. Each cDNA library was double barcoded, with a SMART-Mk sample barcode plus Illumina barcodes, to control for contamination. TruSeq adapter sequences and Illumina sample barcodes were added in two successive PCR steps. The TCR alpha and beta cDNA libraries were sequenced on the Illumina HiSeq platform using custom primers. Turning to the authors' computational methods: Unique molecular identifiers were extracted from raw reads with MiGEC, and CDR3 positions were determined with MiXCR. For each individual, recombination models were inferred using an EM algorithm with the repgenHMM and IGoR tools. The tcR package in R was used for shared clonotype analysis, with sharing normalized by the product of cloneset sizes. Out-of-frame nonproductive sequences were analyzed to study raw recombination free of thymic and clonal selection effects. TCRdb ran its own pipeline on the public reads, namely fastp trimming at Q25 and MiXCR clone calling, and kept in-frame beta chains. One record per CDR3 amino acid sequence lists the most common genes and DNA. It is TCRdb's table, rather than the study itself, that gives the V and J calls and clone size. In this sample the table shows about 450,000 distinct CDR3 sequences, about a fifth of which occur a single time. Less than 15% of the sample rests with the top ten.

This receptor was obtained from a man aged 50 to 59 in good health. The chain employs TRBV20-1 and TRBJ1-1; the D region possibly corresponds to TRBD1 (6 bases align). Material: naive T cells sorted from blood. The cell subset or site label, read with the paper, signifies: cells isolated with a human naive T-cell isolation kit. CDR3 loop: CSAWGDIGNTEAFF. Here is the DNA: TGCAGTGCTTGGGGGGACATCGGAAACACTGAAGCTTTCTTT.